The present T cell receptor beta chain was sequenced within a study of T cells after yellow fever vaccination. Findings and limits, study-wide: Peak timing came faster in the weaker secondary response, day 5 versus 15.

In its sample, this clonotype was seen a few times. Its target is unknown. Per germline, CDR1 SGHAT and CDR2 FQNNGV. This CDR3 has 16 residues. Trimming cost V 5 bases and J 0 bases; bases outside gene matches: 6. Each CDR3 protein gets one entry after TCRdb re-called the 5' RACE reads with MiXCR. The table lists approximately 300,000 distinct CDR3 sequences, about 11% of them singletons, with 2.5% to 4% in the top ten. The sequencing here drew on CD4+ T cells sorted from PBMCs, taken 45 days after the yellow fever booster vaccination. The chain couples TRBV11-2 to TRBJ2-2, with TRBD1 identical over 7 bases. This receptor was identified in a man between 18 and 29 years old who received the YFV17D yellow fever vaccine. The CDR3: CASSRQGVANTGELFF. In DNA form, the CDR3 reads TGTGCCAGCAGCCGCCAGGGGGTCGCGAACACCGGGGAGCTGTTTTTT.